A selection of T cell receptor beta chains follows, all from one sample in a study of blood T cell repertoires in COVID-19. Sequencing used immunoSEQ multiplex PCR; TCRdb keeps in-frame clones, though not all of them. Among roughly 230,000 clones listed, around 80% were seen once. Sequenced: peripheral blood. The receptors come from a human donor in a cohort sampled during active COVID-19. Both conserved end residues are part of each CDR3.

J gene: TRBJ2-5
V gene: TRBV10-3
CDR3 protein: CAISEGGVGLETQYF

J gene: TRBJ2-3
V gene: TRBV11-1
CDR3 protein: CASSQGSRTDTQYF

J gene: TRBJ1-2
V gene: TRBV19
CDR3 protein: CASSFRLSDGYTF

J gene: TRBJ2-6
V gene: TRBV10-1
CDR3 protein: CASSESIQGAGGANVLTF

J gene: TRBJ1-5
V gene: TRBV20-1
CDR3 protein: CSASGGPSQPQHF

J gene: TRBJ1-5
V gene: TRBV28
CDR3 protein: CASSPSTGGIQPQHF

J gene: TRBJ2-2
V gene: TRBV6-4
CDR3 protein: CASSAITGELFF

J gene: TRBJ1-6
V gene: TRBV28
CDR3 protein: CAGRGNYNSPLHF

J gene: TRBJ2-2
V gene: TRBV5-1
CDR3 protein: CASSSGGDTGELFF

J gene: TRBJ1-2
V gene: TRBV5-1
CDR3 protein: CASSLEGQGTYGYTF

J gene: TRBJ2-2
V gene: TRBV19
CDR3 protein: CASTSTSGSTGELFF

J gene: TRBJ2-6
V gene: TRBV2
CDR3 protein: CASSTTSGANVLTF

J gene: TRBJ2-5
V gene: TRBV28
CDR3 protein: CASVSGSEETQYF

J gene: TRBJ1-4
V gene: TRBV6-1
CDR3 protein: CASSEYRGAREKLFF

J gene: TRBJ2-2
V gene: TRBV30
CDR3 protein: CAWSALEAGELFF

J gene: TRBJ2-7
V gene: TRBV29-1
CDR3 protein: CSVEDRPYEQYF

J gene: TRBJ2-1
V gene: TRBV9
CDR3 protein: CASSKGGTGSSYNEQFF

J gene: TRBJ2-5
V gene: TRBV2
CDR3 protein: CASSEEGAAPETQYF

J gene: TRBJ2-4
V gene: TRBV28
CDR3 protein: CASSLADLNIQYF

J gene: TRBJ2-6
V gene: TRBV29-1
CDR3 protein: CSVPTGIAGANVLTF

J gene: TRBJ2-3
V gene: TRBV12-5
CDR3 protein: CASGARDRGPITQYF

J gene: TRBJ2-6
V gene: TRBV27
CDR3 protein: CASSYTGGAGANVLTF

J gene: TRBJ2-7
V gene: TRBV19
CDR3 protein: CASSIQGVAYEQYF

J gene: TRBJ1-2
V gene: TRBV3-1/TRBV3-2
CDR3 protein: CASSQDLLDRVGGYTF

J gene: TRBJ1-1
V gene: TRBV7-9
CDR3 protein: CASSLALGEITEAFF

J gene: TRBJ2-7
V gene: TRBV19
CDR3 protein: CATLGLAGYEQYF

J gene: TRBJ1-6
V gene: TRBV7-9
CDR3 protein: CASSPGDRGYNSPLHF

J gene: TRBJ1-5
V gene: TRBV6-5
CDR3 protein: CASSYSTRGGWPQHF

J gene: TRBJ2-5
V gene: TRBV5-1
CDR3 protein: CASSLQQVETQYF

J gene: TRBJ2-3
V gene: TRBV5-6
CDR3 protein: CASSLVGSGGSFTDTQYF

J gene: TRBJ1-3
V gene: TRBV5-1
CDR3 protein: CASSLSPPAGDTIYF

J gene: TRBJ2-7
V gene: TRBV18
CDR3 protein: CASSPGTGFYEQYF

J gene: TRBJ1-4
V gene: TRBV5-1
CDR3 protein: CASSSRQGANEKLFF

J gene: TRBJ2-7
V gene: TRBV30
CDR3 protein: CAWSSGQYPRQYF

J gene: TRBJ1-3
V gene: TRBV14
CDR3 protein: CASSQGSVYSGNTIYF

J gene: TRBJ1-5
V gene: TRBV27
CDR3 protein: CASSLSQVQPQHF

J gene: TRBJ1-2
V gene: TRBV5-1
CDR3 protein: CASSSQDSDGYTF

J gene: TRBJ1-6
V gene: TRBV7-9
CDR3 protein: CASSLALGQGASSPLHF

J gene: TRBJ2-5
V gene: TRBV20-1
CDR3 protein: CSAHQETQYF

J gene: TRBJ1-1
V gene: TRBV18
CDR3 protein: CASSPNQENTEAFF

J gene: TRBJ2-3
V gene: TRBV6-5
CDR3 protein: CASRLSGAEADTQYF

J gene: TRBJ2-1
V gene: TRBV2
CDR3 protein: CASSPRTGRNEQFF